Each of the 8 T cell receptor beta chains below was sequenced from the same sample in a study of blood T cell repertoires in COVID-19. Generated by immunoSEQ multiplex PCR, the TCRdb table keeps only in-frame clones and is missing some. The table shows about 160,000 clones, with around 85% occurring only once. The sequenced material came from peripheral blood. These receptors were collected from a man older than 75 with COVID-19, enrolled during active disease.

V and J are TRBV7-2 and TRBJ2-7; 9 bases align to TRBD2. V gave up 6 bases and J gave up 2 bases; unmatched junction bases: 5. Germline CDR1 reads SGHTA; CDR2 reads FQGNSA. This CDR3 spans 14 amino acids. The CDR3 DNA reads as TGTGCCAGCAGGCAGGGCGGGGGGGCCTACGAGCAGTACTTC. Its translation: CASRQGGGAYEQYF.

The chain uses TRBV19 and TRBJ1-1, with 9 bases lining up with TRBD1. Trimming cost V 11 bases and J 5 bases; bases outside gene matches: 12. Per the germline V gene, CDR1 is LNHDA and CDR2 is SQIVND (reference sequence). This CDR3 contains 14 residues. The CDR3 reads CASKDRGRGTEAFF. The CDR3 DNA sequence: TGTGCCTCCAAGGACAGGGGCCGAGGGACTGAAGCTTTCTTT.

The chain couples TRBV9 to TRBJ2-1, with 10 bases lining up with TRBD2. CDR1 is SGDLS, CDR2 YYNGEE, per germline. This CDR3 comprises 15 residues. Trimming took 4 bases from V and 8 from J; bases not matched to a gene: 9. DNA for the CDR3: TGTGCCAGCAGCTTCAGCGGGGGGGCCGGCGATGAGCAGTTCTTC. Its protein is CASSFSGGAGDEQFF. Full variable domain (missing parts from reference TRBV9 and TRBJ2-1): DSGVTQTPKHLITATGQRVTLRCSPRSGDLSVYWYQQSLDQGLQFLIQYYNGEERAKGNILERFSAQQFPDLHSELNLSSLELGDSALYFCASSFSGGAGDEQFFGPGTRLTVL.

The CDR3 DNA follows: TGTGCCAGCAGCTTTACCGCCACAGGGGGCCTAGAGACCCAGTACTTC. This encodes CASSFTATGGLETQYF. The chain is built from TRBV7-9 and TRBJ2-5; TRBD1 matches 9 bases. J lost 4 bases, V lost 3 bases, and 9 bases had no gene match. The CDR3 loop spans 16 amino acids. Per the germline V gene, CDR1 is SEHNR and CDR2 is FQNEAQ (reference sequence). Filled out from reference TRBV7-9 and TRBJ2-5, the complete variable domain reads DTGVSQNPRHKITKRGQNVTFRCDPISEHNRLYWYRQTLGQGPEFLTYFQNEAQLEKSRLLSDRFSAERPKGSFSTLEIQRTEQGDSAMYLCASSFTATGGLETQYFGPGTRLLVL.

V and J are TRBV6-5 and TRBJ1-2; 7 bases map to TRBD1. With V trimmed by 6 bases and J by 0 bases, 7 bases remained unmatched. This CDR3 has 15 amino acids. The germline gives CDR1 MNHEY, CDR2 SVGAGI. CDR3 protein: CASRGGQASNYGYTF. In DNA form, the CDR3 reads TGTGCCAGCAGAGGAGGACAGGCCTCTAACTATGGCTACACCTTC.

This chain connects TRBV20-1 to TRBJ1-1, with TRBD1 as a possible D gene (6 bases). This CDR3 is built from 12 residues. V lost 3 bases and J lost 4, with 9 bases in between. Germline-derived CDR1 and CDR2 are DFQATT and SNEGSKA (reference sequence). The CDR3 region is CSASPGATEAFF. As DNA, the CDR3 is TGCAGTGCTAGTCCAGGGGCCACTGAAGCTTTCTTT.

The rearrangement uses TRBV5-1 and TRBJ1-1; D is possibly TRBD1 (5 bases). The germline gives CDR1 SGHRS, CDR2 YFSETQ. The V end lost 0 bases, the J end lost 4 bases, and 10 bases lay between the germline ends. The CDR3 is made up of 14 amino acids. DNA for the CDR3: TGCGCCAGCAGCTTGGCAACGGGGGGCACTGAAGCTTTCTTT. It is translated as CASSLATGGTEAFF.

The V call is TRBV4-1, the J call TRBJ2-7, with TRBD2 matching over 7 bases. Germline V gene lookup returns CDR1 MGHRA and CDR2 YSYEKL. Trimming cost V 2 bases and J 1 base; bases outside gene matches: 5. CDR3 length: 15 residues. This CDR3 is CASSQPWGGSYEQYF. In DNA, the CDR3 is TGCGCCAGCAGCCAACCATGGGGGGGTTCCTACGAGCAGTACTTC.